A single TCR beta chain is shown here with its context. Antigen: not known. This sample was taken from a study of T cell responses to AZD1222 COVID-19 vaccine. Study-level points and caveats: A mostly white British donor set with more females was recruited, and clonal diversity was possibly underestimated. Scientists sampled the repertoires only once the peak T cell response had passed. Just six or seven AZD1222 recipients tested seropositive at baseline.

Clones were read by immunoSEQ multiplex PCR, and TCRdb kept only the in-frame ones, dropping some. The repertoire includes about 140,000 clones, approximately 90% of them detected once, and 1.5% to 2% sits in the top ten. V dropped 1 base and J dropped 8 bases, with 16 bases sitting between them. Per germline, CDR1 SGDLS and CDR2 YYNGEE. The CDR3 sequence is 15 residues long. The chain carries TRBV9 and TRBJ2-1, with D tentatively TRBD1 or TRBD2 (5 bases each). The receptor was isolated from an adult in good health. Sequences were derived from peripheral blood, sampled on day 0 of AZD1222 vaccination. DNA for the CDR3: TGTGCCAGCAGCGTAACCCGGGGCAGGGTCGATGAGCAGTTCTTC. Translating gives CASSVTRGRVDEQFF.